This TCR beta chain originates from a study of T cell responses to AZD1222 COVID-19 vaccine. Findings and limits, study-wide: Regions 160-218 and 743-854 held dominance among vaccine-associated CD4 TCRs, which spanned spike.

Germline V CDR1 and CDR2: MNHEY, SMNVEV (reference sequence). Trimming stripped 4 bases from V and 6 bases from J, with 10 bases between. The CDR3 length is 12 residues. Regarding this clone: Its antigen is not known.

Libraries were prepared by immunoSEQ multiplex PCR; TCRdb keeps only in-frame clonotypes and omits some of them. This table holds 110,000 to 150,000 clones, approximately 91% found once. This specimen consisted of peripheral blood, obtained 28 days after the second AZD1222 dose. V and J are TRBV27 and TRBJ2-7; weak D call: TRBD2 (5 bases). The receptor was isolated from an adult who received the AZD1222 COVID-19 vaccine. CDR3 protein: CASSSIGGEQYF. DNA of the CDR3: TGTGCCAGCAGTTCCATTGGAGGCGAGCAGTACTTC.